These 24 T cell receptor beta chains originate from one sample sequenced in a study of a mutant IDH1 vaccine in newly diagnosed glioma. The assay was immunoSEQ multiplex PCR, and TCRdb's table has in-frame clones only and misses some. The sample consists of roughly 74,000 clones, around 85% of them appearing once. Time point meaning: week 23, last vaccination. Alongside topical imiquimod, each dose of vaccine comprised 300 ug of mutant IDH1 20-mer peptide. Their specific antigens are unknown. The sequenced sample was PBMCs, obtained from a glioma patient whose treatment included an IDH1 peptide vaccine. Receptors originate from a man aged 25 to 40 with glioma. Some clones in this sample may be carry-over from other donors' samples.

The chain has TRBV2 and TRBJ2-2; no firm D call. Trimming took 5 bases from V and 2 from J, leaving 12 bases between them. The CDR3 sequence is 15 residues long. Germline CDR1 SNHLY, CDR2 FYNNEI. The CDR3 DNA reads TGTGCCAGCAGTCTCTACCAGAGTAACACCGGGGAGCTGTTTTTT. This codes for CASSLYQSNTGELFF.

This clone was seen more than once but under ten times. The chain's CDR3 is CASSYRLAGEETQYF. In nucleotides, the CDR3 is TGTGCCAGCAGCTATCGACTAGCGGGGGAAGAGACCCAGTACTTC. The chain carries TRBV14 and TRBJ2-5; 12 bases are shared with TRBD2. J gave up 3 bases and V 5 bases, and 4 bases lay outside the gene matches. This CDR3 has 15 amino acids. CDR1 SGHDN and CDR2 FVKESK come from the germline V gene.

The chain links TRBV11-2 to TRBJ2-1, with TRBD2 as a possible D gene (7 bases). Trimming took 1 base from V and 6 from J, leaving 16 bases between them. This CDR3 comprises 16 residues. Looked up from germline, CDR1 is SGHAT and CDR2 is FQNNGV. The CDR3 coding sequence is TGTGCCAGCAGCTTAGCGGGGGGCAGTTTCGGCAATGAGCAGTTCTTC. Amino acids: CASSLAGGSFGNEQFF.

V and J are TRBV2 and TRBJ2-1, with 13 nucleotides matching TRBD2. Germline lookup yields CDR1 SNHLY and CDR2 FYNNEI. V shed 5 bases and J 7 bases; nucleotides not matched to a gene: 14. The CDR3 totals 18 residues. The chain's CDR3 is CASSPTSGRARGRNEQFF. CDR3 bases: TGTGCCAGCAGTCCTACTAGCGGGAGGGCCCGGGGAAGAAATGAGCAGTTCTTC. The entire variable domain, with the rest obtained from reference TRBV2 and TRBJ2-1, is as follows: EPEVTQTPSHQVTQMGQEVILRCVPISNHLYFYWYRQILGQKVEFLVSFYNNEISEKSEIFDDQFSVERPDGSNFTLKIRSTKLEDSAMYFCASSPTSGRARGRNEQFFGPGTRLTVL.

The chain recombines TRBV5-1 with TRBJ2-7; 11 bases fit TRBD1. The CDR3 spans 14 residues. Unmatched junction bases numbered 5, after V lost 3 bases and J lost 6 bases. From germline, CDR1 is SGHRS and CDR2 YFSETQ. The CDR3 coding sequence is TGCGCCAGCAGCTCCGGACAGGGGGCGGTCGAGCAGTACTTC. Amino acid sequence: CASSSGQGAVEQYF. The full variable domain, its missing parts supplied by reference TRBV5-1 and TRBJ2-7, is KAGVTQTPRYLIKTRGQQVTLSCSPISGHRSVSWYQQTPGQGLQFLFEYFSETQRNKGNFPGRFSGRQFSNSRSEMNVSTLELGDSALYLCASSSGQGAVEQYFGPGTRLTVT.

The V call is TRBV7-6, the J call TRBJ2-1; 12 bases fit TRBD2. V dropped 9 bases and J dropped 4; count of bases not matched to a gene: 7. Germline CDR1 SGHVS, CDR2 FNYEAQ. CDR3 length: 15 amino acids. This chain's CDR3 is CASKRLAGDYNEQFF. The CDR3 region has the DNA TGTGCCAGTAAAAGACTAGCGGGAGATTACAATGAGCAGTTCTTC.

This clone occurred once. The DNA for the CDR3 is TGTGCCAGCAGTTTGAACCAAGAGACCCAGTACTTC. It specifies CASSLNQETQYF. The V call is TRBV28, the J call TRBJ2-5, with D hard to call. Deletions cut 3 bases from V and 0 bases from J, with 2 bases between. This CDR3 is built from 12 residues. Germline CDR1 and CDR2: MDHEN and SYDVKM.

DNA of the CDR3: TGCGCCAGCAGCCAAGATGCGACAGGGGGCGCCCAGCCCCAGCATTTT. As protein: CASSQDATGGAQPQHF. The rearrangement joins TRBV4-1 to TRBJ1-5; TRBD1 matches 10 bases. Per germline, CDR1 MGHRA and CDR2 YSYEKL. Trimming at V came to 0 bases and at J to 7 bases, leaving 6 bases not matched to a gene. The CDR3 loop spans 16 amino acids.

This clone appeared a few times. The DNA of the CDR3 is TGCGCCAGCAGCTTGGTAACCCCGAGGAACACTGAAGCTTTCTTT. Protein sequence: CASSLVTPRNTEAFF. V gene TRBV5-1 combines with J gene TRBJ1-1, with unresolved D. V was cut by 0 bases and J by 1 base, with 10 bases left in between. Per the germline V gene, CDR1 is SGHRS and CDR2 is YFSETQ. The CDR3 has 15 amino acids.

V gene TRBV11-2 combines with J gene TRBJ2-3, with 7 bases lining up with TRBD1. Germline values: CDR1 SGHAT, CDR2 FQNNGV. J gave up 3 bases and V 5 bases, and 14 bases lay outside the gene matches. This CDR3 contains 17 residues. Here the CDR3 reads CASSPNQNRGKTDTQYF. The CDR3 DNA sequence: TGTGCCAGCAGCCCTAACCAGAACAGGGGAAAAACAGATACGCAGTATTTT.

This chain links TRBV6-1 with TRBJ2-5; D is possibly TRBD1 or TRBD2 (6 bases each). Trimming took off 9 bases at V and 2 bases at J, with 16 bases between the two ends. Germline V gene lookup returns CDR1 MNHNS and CDR2 SASEGT. CDR3 length equals 14 residues. The CDR3 is CASTGGGQQETQYF. The CDR3 region has the DNA TGTGCCAGTACTGGAGGGGGTCAACAAGAGACCCAGTACTTC.

The sample holds one count of this clone. The rearrangement uses TRBV19 and TRBJ1-5, with a weak D call TRBD1 (6 bases). This CDR3 has 16 amino acids. Trimming stripped 3 bases from V and 1 base from J, with 13 bases between. Germline CDR1 and CDR2: LNHDA and SQIVND (reference sequence). The CDR3 region has the DNA TGTGCCAGTAGTATTTGGGGGCTGGGGAGCAATCAGCCCCAGCATTTT. This translates into CASSIWGLGSNQPQHF.

The genes are TRBV19 and TRBJ1-4; no clear D gene. The V end was cut by 5 bases, the J end by 0 bases, with 10 bases between. Germline loops: CDR1 LNHDA, CDR2 SQIVND (reference sequence). The CDR3 is 15 amino acids. CDR3 in DNA: TGTGCCAGTAGTCCACGATGGGCAACTAATGAAAAACTGTTTTTT. This gives the protein CASSPRWATNEKLFF. The whole variable domain, filled in from reference TRBV19 and TRBJ1-4, reads DGGITQSPKYLFRKEGQNVTLSCEQNLNHDAMYWYRQDPGQGLRLIYYSQIVNDFQKGDIAEGYSVSREKKESFPLTVTSAQKNPTAFYLCASSPRWATNEKLFFGSGTQLSVL.

The rearrangement uses TRBV27 and TRBJ2-7; D is ambiguous. CDR3 length equals 13 residues. Trimming took off 1 base at V and 1 base at J, with 5 bases between the two ends. CDR1 and CDR2 (germline): MNHEY, SMNVEV (reference sequence). The CDR3 DNA reads TGTGCCAGCAGTTTATGGCCGTCCTACGAGCAGTACTTC. Its protein is CASSLWPSYEQYF.

This chain uses TRBV2 with TRBJ1-6, with a weak D call TRBD1 (5 bases). Trimming shortened V by 2 bases and J by 8 bases, and 16 bases separated the two germline ends. The CDR3 runs to 16 residues. Germline CDR1 is SNHLY and CDR2 is FYNNEI. This chain's CDR3 is CASSERGRDGYSPLHF. The CDR3 region has the DNA TGTGCCAGCAGTGAACGAGGTCGGGACGGCTATTCACCCCTCCACTTT.

The V gene is TRBV6-6, the J gene TRBJ2-7; TRBD2 is a possible D gene (7 bases). The germline V gene encodes CDR1 MNHNY and CDR2 SVGAGI (reference sequence). CDR3 length equals 16 residues. Trimming took off 4 bases at V and 4 bases at J, with 20 bases between the two ends. This chain's CDR3 is CASSFPGGRGTYEQYF. The CDR3 DNA reads as TGTGCCAGCAGTTTCCCCGGGGGGAGGGGGACGTACGAGCAGTACTTC.

This clone showed up just a few times. The chain recombines TRBV19 with TRBJ2-2; the D is unclear. Germline CDR1 LNHDA, CDR2 SQIVND (reference sequence). The length of the CDR3 is 14 residues. V shed 5 bases and J shed 1 base, with 8 bases lying between them. The CDR3 DNA reads TGTGCCAGTAGTGTCAACAGGAACACCGGGGAGCTGTTTTTT. Translation gives CASSVNRNTGELFF.

This clone was recorded a few times. The chain employs TRBV25-1 and TRBJ2-2, with TRBD2 matching over 14 bases. The J segment lost 5 bases and the V segment lost 3 bases, leaving 5 bases of the junction unmatched. The CDR3 is 17 amino acids. Germline CDR1 and CDR2: MGHDK and SYGVNS. CDR3 sequence (DNA): TGTGCCAGCAGTGATTGGACTAGCGGGGGGTGGACCGGGGAGCTGTTTTTT. Translating it yields CASSDWTSGGWTGELFF.

The chain links TRBV9 to TRBJ2-3; tentative D call: TRBD2 (5 bases). Trimming removed 9 bases from V and 2 bases from J, with 22 bases in between. Germline V gene lookup returns CDR1 SGDLS and CDR2 YYNGEE. This CDR3 is built from 16 residues. The CDR3 loop reads CATTEVRASNTDTQYF. The CDR3 coding sequence is TGTGCCACCACCGAGGTGAGGGCCTCGAACACAGATACGCAGTATTTT.

The rearrangement uses TRBV30 and TRBJ1-3; D uncertain. CDR1 is GTSNPN and CDR2 is SVGIG in the germline V gene (reference sequence). Between the trimmed V and J ends, which lost 3 bases and 0 bases, there was a span of 6 bases. The CDR3 runs 13 residues. The CDR3 region is CAWRIFSGNTIYF. As DNA, the CDR3 is TGTGCCTGGAGGATATTCTCTGGAAACACCATATATTTT.

This clone is a singleton in its sample. The V gene is TRBV11-2, the J gene TRBJ2-5; maybe TRBD1 (6 bases). The last part of the DNA fits TRBJ2-7 better; the J call may be wrong. From germline, CDR1 is SGHAT and CDR2 FQNNGV. CDR3 length equals 13 residues. The CDR3 bases are TGTGCCAGCAGCATTGACAGGTCCTACGAGCAGTACTTC. It yields the protein CASSIDRSYEQYF.

This clone was seen once. V gene TRBV7-9 combines with J gene TRBJ1-4; tentatively, D is TRBD1 (5 bases). V gave up 4 bases and J gave up 8 bases, with 17 bases separating them. Germline values: CDR1 SEHNR, CDR2 FQNEAQ (reference sequence). The CDR3 has 15 amino acids. The CDR3 coding sequence is TGTGCCAGCAGCTCAGGGCTCCAGGGTGGAGAAAAACTGTTTTTT. Translated, it gives CASSSGLQGGEKLFF. Using reference TRBV7-9 and TRBJ1-4 for the parts outside the CDR3, the full variable domain is DTGVSQNPRHKITKRGQNVTFRCDPISEHNRLYWYRQTLGQGPEFLTYFQNEAQLEKSRLLSDRFSAERPKGSFSTLEIQRTEQGDSAMYLCASSSGLQGGEKLFFGSGTQLSVL.

The gene calls are TRBV7-9 and TRBJ2-7; no definite D call. CDR1 and CDR2 (germline): SEHNR, FQNEAQ (reference sequence). Trimming took off 4 bases at V and 3 bases at J, with 4 bases between the two ends. This CDR3 contains 11 residues. CDR3 in amino acids: CASSSLYEQYF. In DNA form, the CDR3 reads TGTGCCAGCAGCTCGCTCTACGAGCAGTACTTC.

The rearrangement joins TRBV27 to TRBJ2-6; D is undetermined. The V and J ends lost 1 base and 0 bases respectively, with 4 bases between them. Germline CDR1 reads MNHEY; CDR2 reads SMNVEV (reference sequence). The CDR3 is 15 residues long. CDR3 in DNA: TGTGCCAGCAGTTTATTAAGCTCTGGGGCCAACGTCCTGACTTTC. As protein: CASSLLSSGANVLTF.